These T cell receptor beta chains were read from a single sample in a study of blood T cells in healthy people across ages. TCRdb ran MiXCR on the 5' RACE reads and lists one entry per CDR3 protein. The repertoire has about 1.6 million distinct CDR3 sequences, around 36% of them found once; the top ten carry 10% to 12%. The specimen was blood. The receptors stem from a woman in her twenties or thirties in good health. Both conserved end residues are part of each CDR3. D genes are given only for firm matches. Where a row states a size, it is once, few, many or the class of an expanded clone; other rows omit it.

d_call,j_call,clone_size,cdr3_length,v_call,cdr3_nt,cdr3_aa
.,TRBJ2-3,.,15,TRBV12-3/TRBV12-4,TGTGCCGGCAGTTTCGGACAGCAAGACACAGATACGCAGTATTTT,CAGSFGQQDTDTQYF
.,TRBJ2-5,.,15,TRBV5-1,TGCGCCAGCAGCTTTGGAACGGCGGGACAAGAGACCCAGTACTTC,CASSFGTAGQETQYF
.,TRBJ2-6,.,18,TRBV6-5,TGTGCCAGCAGTTACGGGGGAATCGCTGGGTCTGGGGCCAACGTCCTGACTTTC,CASSYGGIAGSGANVLTF
.,TRBJ2-5,.,15,TRBV7-2,TGTGCCAGCAGCTTAGGGTATAGACAGCAAGAGACCCAGTACTTC,CASSLGYRQQETQYF
TRBD2,TRBJ2-1,many,14,TRBV2,TGTGCCACCGGGACTAGCGGGAGCTCTAATGAGCAGTTCTTC,CATGTSGSSNEQFF
.,TRBJ1-1,few,15,TRBV4-1,TGCGCCAGCAGCCCCCGAGGGGCGTCGAACACTGAAGCTTTCTTT,CASSPRGASNTEAFF
.,TRBJ1-4,.,16,TRBV5-1,TGCGCCAGCAGCTTGGCCCTGTCGGGAAATGATGAAAAACTGTTTTTT,CASSLALSGNDEKLFF
.,TRBJ1-2,.,15,TRBV10-2,TGCGCCAGCAGTGAGTCTTATGGGGGCCACTATGGCTACACCTTC,CASSESYGGHYGYTF
.,TRBJ1-1,.,17,TRBV4-2,TGTGCCAGCAGCCAACTGATCCAAGAAGTTGGGAACACTGAAGCTTTCTTT,CASSQLIQEVGNTEAFF
.,TRBJ2-1,.,15,TRBV5-1,TGCGCCAGCAGCCCAATTGGGGAGCGACGCAATGAGCAGTTCTTC,CASSPIGERRNEQFF